Given below is one T cell receptor (beta chain) in context. Antigen: not known. The sample is drawn from a study of long-term antiretroviral therapy in people with HIV. Study-wide results and limits: Dominant in the repertoire at all time points were clones expanded before ART. Blood collection from about 2004 to 2017 possibly occurred under older ART regimens. The range of CDR3 lengths in HIV repertoires proved narrower than that found in controls.

The CDR3 sequence is 15 residues long. With 10 bases removed from V and 0 bases from J, the gap between germline ends came to 19 bases. The germline CDR1 and CDR2 sequences are MDHEN and SYDVKM. Each sample contained about 0.95-11 million cryopreserved PBMC, thawed before DNA extraction. Survey-level immunoSEQ v3.0 assays were run. Libraries were prepared by immunoSEQ multiplex PCR; TCRdb keeps only in-frame clonotypes and omits some of them. The table includes about 29,000 clones, more than 80% detected once. The sequence was obtained from a man aged 40-49 years with HIV. The rearrangement joins TRBV28 to TRBJ2-7; tentatively, D is TRBD1 (6 bases). The material sequenced was unsorted PBMCs, taken 3 years after starting antiretroviral therapy. CDR3 bases: TGTGCCACCGCCCCCCCGAGACAGGACTCCTACGAGCAGTACTTC. It is translated as CATAPPRQDSYEQYF.